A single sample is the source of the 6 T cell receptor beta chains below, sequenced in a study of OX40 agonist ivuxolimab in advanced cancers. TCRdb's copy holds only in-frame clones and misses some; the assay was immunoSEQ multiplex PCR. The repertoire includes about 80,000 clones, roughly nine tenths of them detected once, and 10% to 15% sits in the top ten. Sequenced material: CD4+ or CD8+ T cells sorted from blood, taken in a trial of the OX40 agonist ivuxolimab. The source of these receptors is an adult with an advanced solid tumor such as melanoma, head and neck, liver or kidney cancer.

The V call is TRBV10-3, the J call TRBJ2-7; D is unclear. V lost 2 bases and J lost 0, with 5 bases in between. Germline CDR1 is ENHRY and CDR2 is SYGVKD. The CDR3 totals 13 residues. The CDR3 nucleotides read TGTGCCATCAGTGAGGCATTCTCCTACGAGCAGTACTTC. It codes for CAISEAFSYEQYF.

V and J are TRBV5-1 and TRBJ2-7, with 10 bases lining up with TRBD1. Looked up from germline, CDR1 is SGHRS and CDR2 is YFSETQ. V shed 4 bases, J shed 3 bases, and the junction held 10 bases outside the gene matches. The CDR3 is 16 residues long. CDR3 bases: TGCGCCAGCAGCCCAGAAGGGACAGGGGAAAGCTACGAGCAGTACTTC. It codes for CASSPEGTGESYEQYF.

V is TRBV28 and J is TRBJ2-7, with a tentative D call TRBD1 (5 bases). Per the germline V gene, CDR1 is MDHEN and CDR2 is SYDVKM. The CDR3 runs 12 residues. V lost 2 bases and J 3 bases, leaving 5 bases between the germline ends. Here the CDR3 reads CASSLDSYEQYF. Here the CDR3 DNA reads TGTGCCAGCAGTTTAGACAGCTACGAGCAGTACTTC.

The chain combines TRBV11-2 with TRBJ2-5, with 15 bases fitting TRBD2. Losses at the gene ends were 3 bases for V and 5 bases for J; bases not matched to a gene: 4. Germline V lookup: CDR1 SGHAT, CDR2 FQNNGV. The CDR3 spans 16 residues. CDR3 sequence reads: CASSLGLAGGGETQYF. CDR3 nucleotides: TGTGCCAGCAGCTTGGGACTAGCGGGAGGAGGTGAGACCCAGTACTTC.

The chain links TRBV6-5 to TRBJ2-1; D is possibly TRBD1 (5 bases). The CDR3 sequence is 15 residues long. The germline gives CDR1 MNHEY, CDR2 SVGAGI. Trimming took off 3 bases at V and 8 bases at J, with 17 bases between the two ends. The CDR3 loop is CASSYVGRGDDEQFF. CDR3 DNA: TGTGCCAGCAGTTATGTGGGAAGGGGTGACGATGAGCAGTTCTTC.

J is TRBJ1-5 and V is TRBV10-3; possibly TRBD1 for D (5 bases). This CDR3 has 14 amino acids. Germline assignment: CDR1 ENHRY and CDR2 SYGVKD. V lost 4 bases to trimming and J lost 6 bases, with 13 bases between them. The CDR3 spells CAISAGGAAQPQHF. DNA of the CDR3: TGTGCCATCAGTGCGGGTGGGGCGGCTCAGCCCCAGCATTTT.